The 8 T cell receptor beta chains given below trace back to one sample, sequenced in a study of shared clonotypes between healthy human individuals (dated by TCRdb to 2018 to 2020). Library construction relied on the immunoSEQ multiplex PCR assay. TCRdb took over this immuneACCESS table, retaining in-frame rearrangements with V and J assigned. Such tables are incomplete; in checked studies, under half of the missing clones stem from an unresolved V gene, and the remainder is unexplained. The sample table contains roughly 810,000 clones; only one count was recorded for 90% to 98% of them. Of the sample, around 0.25% is held by the ten largest clones. CD8 naive samples were CD45RO-negative cells positively selected for CCR7, giving a CD45RA+CCR7+ population that excluded TemRA cells. Sequencing was done on a sample of naive CD8+ T cells sorted from blood. Sample cell subset or site, as interpreted from the label and publication: CD45RA+CCR7+. Receptor source: a man between 25 and 39 years old in good health.

As concerns this clone: Within the sample, other DNA sequences also encode this same CDR3. This chain's CDR3 is CASSQGQPETQYF. The CDR3 DNA reads as TGTGCCAGCAGCCAGGGGCAGCCAGAGACCCAGTACTTC. The rearrangement joins TRBV13 to TRBJ2-5; D might be TRBD1 (6 bases). Per germline, CDR1 PRHDT and CDR2 FYEKMQ (reference sequence). V was pared by 5 bases and J by 4 bases, with 11 bases between. The CDR3 length is 13 residues. Together with reference TRBV13 and TRBJ2-5, the CDR3 gives the full variable domain: AAGVIQSPRHLIKEKRETATLKCYPIPRHDTVYWYQQGPGQDPQFLISFYEKMQSDKGSIPDRFSAQQFSDYHSELNMSSLELGDSALYFCASSQGQPETQYFGPGTRLLVL.

The chain carries TRBV9 and TRBJ1-1; D is perhaps TRBD1 (5 bases). The V and J ends lost 3 bases and 5 bases respectively, with 11 bases between them. The CDR3 has 13 amino acids. Germline CDR1 and CDR2: SGDLS and YYNGEE. The CDR3 nucleotides are TGTGCCAGCAGCGAACGGGGGGGTACTGAAGCTTTCTTT. Its translation is CASSERGGTEAFF. The variable domain in full, completed from reference TRBV9 and TRBJ1-1, reads DSGVTQTPKHLITATGQRVTLRCSPRSGDLSVYWYQQSLDQGLQFLIQYYNGEERAKGNILERFSAQQFPDLHSELNLSSLELGDSALYFCASSERGGTEAFFGQGTRLTVV.

The chain combines TRBV4-1 with TRBJ2-7; D is undetermined. This CDR3 spans 14 amino acids. The V end lost 5 bases, the J end lost 1 base, and 12 bases lay between the germline ends. CDR1 and CDR2 from the germline V gene are MGHRA and YSYEKL. The CDR3 is CASSDFGKSYEQYF. The CDR3 nucleotides read TGCGCCAGCAGCGATTTTGGGAAATCCTACGAGCAGTACTTC.

V and J are TRBV4-3 and TRBJ2-7; TRBD2 agrees at 9 bases. The germline CDR1 and CDR2 sequences are LGHNA and YSLEER. The CDR3 covers 17 residues. V shed 0 bases, J shed 6 bases, and the junction held 12 bases outside the gene matches. CDR3 nucleotides: TGCGCCAGCAGCCAAGAAACTAGCGGGCGAGACGCGGGCGAGCAGTACTTC. This codes for CASSQETSGRDAGEQYF.

The rearrangement uses TRBV27 and TRBJ1-2, with TRBD1 identical over 7 bases. V was clipped by 5 bases and J by 2 bases; unmatched bases: 5. The germline V gene encodes CDR1 MNHEY and CDR2 SMNVEV (reference sequence). The CDR3 consists of 14 residues. This chain's CDR3 is CASSRTGGNYGYTF. CDR3 coding DNA: TGTGCCAGCAGTCGGACAGGAGGCAACTATGGCTACACCTTC.

The chain links TRBV2 to TRBJ2-7; D is unresolved. The CDR3 runs to 13 residues. The V and J ends lost 3 bases and 4 bases respectively, with 10 bases between them. Germline loops: CDR1 SNHLY, CDR2 FYNNEI. CDR3 sequence: CASSEPYGYEQYF. The CDR3, as DNA: TGTGCCAGCAGTGAGCCCTACGGATACGAGCAGTACTTC.

The genes are TRBV4-1 and TRBJ2-3, with 9 bases fitting TRBD1. V dropped 7 bases and J dropped 4; count of bases not matched to a gene: 12. The CDR3 loop spans 16 amino acids. Germline V CDR1 and CDR2: MGHRA, YSYEKL. Here the CDR3 DNA reads TGCGCCAGCATTTGGGCGACAGGGGGAAATCCAGATACGCAGTATTTT. Translating gives CASIWATGGNPDTQYF.

The CDR3 reads CASSHRGDTEAFF. The CDR3 coding sequence is TGTGCCAGCAGCCACAGGGGGGACACTGAAGCTTTCTTT. V usage is TRBV6-6 and J usage is TRBJ1-1; TRBD1 agrees at 8 bases. Germline V lookup: CDR1 MNHNY, CDR2 SVGAGI (reference sequence). V lost 6 bases, J lost 3 bases, and 3 bases stayed unmatched. This CDR3 contains 13 residues.